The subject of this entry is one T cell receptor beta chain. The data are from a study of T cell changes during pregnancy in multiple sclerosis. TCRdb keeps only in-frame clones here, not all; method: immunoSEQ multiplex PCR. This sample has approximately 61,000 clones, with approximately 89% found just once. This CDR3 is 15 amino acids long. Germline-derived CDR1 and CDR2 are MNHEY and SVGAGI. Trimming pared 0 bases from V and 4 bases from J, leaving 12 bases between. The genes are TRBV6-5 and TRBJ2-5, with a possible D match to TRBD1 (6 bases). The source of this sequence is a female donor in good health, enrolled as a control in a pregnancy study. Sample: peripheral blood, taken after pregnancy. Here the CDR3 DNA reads TGTGCCAGCAGTTACTCGAAGGGCAGGGGAGAGACCCAGTACTTC. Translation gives CASSYSKGRGETQYF.